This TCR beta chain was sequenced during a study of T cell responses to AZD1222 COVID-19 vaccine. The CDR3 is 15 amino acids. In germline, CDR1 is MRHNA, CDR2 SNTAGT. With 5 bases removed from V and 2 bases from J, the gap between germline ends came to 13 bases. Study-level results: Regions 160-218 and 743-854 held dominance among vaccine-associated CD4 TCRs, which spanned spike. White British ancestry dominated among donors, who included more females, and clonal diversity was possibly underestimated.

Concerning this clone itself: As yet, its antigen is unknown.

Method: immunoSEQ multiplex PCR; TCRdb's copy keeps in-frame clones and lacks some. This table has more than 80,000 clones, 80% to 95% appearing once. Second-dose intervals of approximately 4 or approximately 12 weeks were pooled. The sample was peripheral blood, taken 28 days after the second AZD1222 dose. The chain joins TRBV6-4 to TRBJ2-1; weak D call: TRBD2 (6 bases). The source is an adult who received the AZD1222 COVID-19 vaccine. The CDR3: CASSSDGGTYNEQFF. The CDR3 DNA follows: TGTGCCAGCAGTTCGGACGGGGGTACCTACAATGAGCAGTTCTTC.